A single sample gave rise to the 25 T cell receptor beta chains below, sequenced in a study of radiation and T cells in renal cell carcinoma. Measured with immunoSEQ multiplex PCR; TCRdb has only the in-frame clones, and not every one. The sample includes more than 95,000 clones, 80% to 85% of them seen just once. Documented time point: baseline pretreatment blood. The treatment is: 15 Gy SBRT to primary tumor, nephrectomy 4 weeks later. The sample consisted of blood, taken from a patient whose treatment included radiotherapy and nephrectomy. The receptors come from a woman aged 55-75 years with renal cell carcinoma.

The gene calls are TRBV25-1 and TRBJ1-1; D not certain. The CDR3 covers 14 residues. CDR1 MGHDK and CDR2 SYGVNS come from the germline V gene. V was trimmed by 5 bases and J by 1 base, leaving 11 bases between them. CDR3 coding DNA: TGTGCCAGCAGTCCGTACCGGGAGAACACTGAAGCTTTCTTT. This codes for CASSPYRENTEAFF.

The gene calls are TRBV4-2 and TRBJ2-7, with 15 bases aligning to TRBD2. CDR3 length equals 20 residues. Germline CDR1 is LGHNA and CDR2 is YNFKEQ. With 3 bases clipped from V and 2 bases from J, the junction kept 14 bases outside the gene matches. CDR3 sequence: CASSHLQPGLAGGLPYEQYF. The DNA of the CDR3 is TGTGCCAGCAGCCACCTACAGCCGGGACTAGCGGGGGGCCTACCCTACGAGCAGTACTTC.

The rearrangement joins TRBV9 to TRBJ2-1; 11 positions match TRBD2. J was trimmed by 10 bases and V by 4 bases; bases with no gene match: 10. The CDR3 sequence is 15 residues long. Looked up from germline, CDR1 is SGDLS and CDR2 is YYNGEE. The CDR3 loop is CASSLTSGSSNEQFF. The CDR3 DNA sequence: TGTGCCAGCAGCTTAACTAGCGGGAGTAGTAACGAGCAGTTCTTC.

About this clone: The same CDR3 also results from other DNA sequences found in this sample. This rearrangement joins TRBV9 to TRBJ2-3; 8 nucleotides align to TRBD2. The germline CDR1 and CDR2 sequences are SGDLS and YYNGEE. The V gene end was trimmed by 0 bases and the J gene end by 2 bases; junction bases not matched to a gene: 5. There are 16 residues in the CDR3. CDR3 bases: TGTGCCAGCAGCGTAGGGGCGGGGGGTTCCACAGATACGCAGTATTTT. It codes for CASSVGAGGSTDTQYF.

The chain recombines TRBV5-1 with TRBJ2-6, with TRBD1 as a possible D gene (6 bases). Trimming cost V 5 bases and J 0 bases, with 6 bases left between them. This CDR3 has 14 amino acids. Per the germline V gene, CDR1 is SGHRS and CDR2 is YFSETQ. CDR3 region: CASRDSSGANVLTF. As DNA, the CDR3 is TGCGCCAGCAGGGACAGCTCTGGGGCCAACGTCCTGACTTTC.

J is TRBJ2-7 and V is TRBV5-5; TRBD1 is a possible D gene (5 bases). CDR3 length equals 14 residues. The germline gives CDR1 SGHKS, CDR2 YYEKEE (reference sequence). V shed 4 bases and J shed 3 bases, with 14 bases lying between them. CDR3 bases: TGTGCCAGCAGCCCCCTTACGACAGACTACGAGCAGTACTTC. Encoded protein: CASSPLTTDYEQYF.

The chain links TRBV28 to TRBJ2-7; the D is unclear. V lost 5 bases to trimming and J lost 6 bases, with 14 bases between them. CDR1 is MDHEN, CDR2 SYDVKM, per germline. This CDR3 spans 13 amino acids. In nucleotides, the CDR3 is TGTGCCAGCAGTAGCAAAAGGGTGGGCGAGCAGTACTTC. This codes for CASSSKRVGEQYF.

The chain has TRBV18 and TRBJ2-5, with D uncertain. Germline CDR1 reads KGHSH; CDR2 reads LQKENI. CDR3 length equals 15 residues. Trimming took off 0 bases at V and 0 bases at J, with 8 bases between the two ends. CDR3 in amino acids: CASSPPMAYQETQYF. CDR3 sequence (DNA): TGTGCCAGCTCACCACCGATGGCTTACCAAGAGACCCAGTACTTC.

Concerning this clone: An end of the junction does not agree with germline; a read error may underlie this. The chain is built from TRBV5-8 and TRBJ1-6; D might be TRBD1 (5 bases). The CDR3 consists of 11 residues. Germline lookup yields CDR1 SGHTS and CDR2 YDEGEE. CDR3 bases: TGTGTCAGCCAAACAGGTTCACCCCTCCACTTT. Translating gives CVSQTGSPLHF.

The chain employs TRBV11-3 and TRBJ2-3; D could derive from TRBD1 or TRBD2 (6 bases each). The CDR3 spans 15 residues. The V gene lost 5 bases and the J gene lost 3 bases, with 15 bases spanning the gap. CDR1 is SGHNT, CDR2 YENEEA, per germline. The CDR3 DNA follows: TGTGCCAGCAGCCCAAGAGGGGGGCGAACAGATACGCAGTATTTT. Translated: CASSPRGGRTDTQYF.

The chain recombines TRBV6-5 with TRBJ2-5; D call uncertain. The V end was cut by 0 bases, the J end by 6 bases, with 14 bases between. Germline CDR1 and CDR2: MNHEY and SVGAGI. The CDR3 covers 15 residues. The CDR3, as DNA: TGTGCCAGCAGTTACTCCACGAAATCCGCCAAGACCCAGTACTTC. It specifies CASSYSTKSAKTQYF.

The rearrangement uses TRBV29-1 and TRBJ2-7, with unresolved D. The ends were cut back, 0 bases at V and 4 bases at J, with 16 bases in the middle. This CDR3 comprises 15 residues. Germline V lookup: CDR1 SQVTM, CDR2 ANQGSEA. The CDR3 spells CSVEDWQASRYEQYF. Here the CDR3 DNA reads TGCAGCGTTGAAGACTGGCAGGCCTCGAGGTACGAGCAGTACTTC.

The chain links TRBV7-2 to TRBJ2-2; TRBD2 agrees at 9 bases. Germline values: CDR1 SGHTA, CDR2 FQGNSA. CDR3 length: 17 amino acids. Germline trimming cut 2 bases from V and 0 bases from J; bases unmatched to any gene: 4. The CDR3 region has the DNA TGTGCCAGCAGCTTAAGGGCTAGCGGGGCGAACACCGGGGAGCTGTTTTTT. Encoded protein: CASSLRASGANTGELFF.

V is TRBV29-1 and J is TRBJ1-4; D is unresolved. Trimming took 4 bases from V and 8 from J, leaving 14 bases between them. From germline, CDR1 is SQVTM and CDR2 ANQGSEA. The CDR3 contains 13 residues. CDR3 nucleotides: TGCAGCGTTGCCACTAGCGATTTGGAAAAACTGTTTTTT. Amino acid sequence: CSVATSDLEKLFF.

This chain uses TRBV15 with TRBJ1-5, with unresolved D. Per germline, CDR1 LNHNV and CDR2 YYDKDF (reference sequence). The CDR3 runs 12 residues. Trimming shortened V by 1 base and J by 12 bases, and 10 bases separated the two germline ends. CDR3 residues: CATSRVAAFQHF. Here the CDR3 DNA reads TGTGCCACCAGCAGAGTGGCAGCTTTCCAGCATTTT.

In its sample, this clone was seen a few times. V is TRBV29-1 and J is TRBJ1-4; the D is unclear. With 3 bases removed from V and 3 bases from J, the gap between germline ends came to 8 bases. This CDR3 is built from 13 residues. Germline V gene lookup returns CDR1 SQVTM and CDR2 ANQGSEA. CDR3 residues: CSVEWGSNEKLFF. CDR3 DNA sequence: TGCAGCGTTGAGTGGGGTTCTAATGAAAAACTGTTTTTT. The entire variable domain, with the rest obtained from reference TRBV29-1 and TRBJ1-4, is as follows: SAVISQKPSRDICQRGTSLTIQCQVDSQVTMMFWYRQQPGQSLTLIATANQGSEATYESGFVIDKFPISRPNLTFSTLTVSNMSPEDSSIYLCSVEWGSNEKLFFGSGTQLSVL.

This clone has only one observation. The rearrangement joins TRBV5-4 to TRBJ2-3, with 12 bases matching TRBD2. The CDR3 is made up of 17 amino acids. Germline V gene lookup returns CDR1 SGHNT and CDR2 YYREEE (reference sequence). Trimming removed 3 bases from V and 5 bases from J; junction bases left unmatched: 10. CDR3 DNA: TGTGCCAGCAGCTCGGACCGACTAGCGGGAGAGCAAGATACGCAGTATTTT. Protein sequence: CASSSDRLAGEQDTQYF.

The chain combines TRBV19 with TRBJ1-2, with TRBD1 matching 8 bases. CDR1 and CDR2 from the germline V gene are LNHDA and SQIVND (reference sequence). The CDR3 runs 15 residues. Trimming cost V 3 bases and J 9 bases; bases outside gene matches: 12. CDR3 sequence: CASSISVGQGGSYTF. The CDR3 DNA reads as TGTGCCAGTAGTATTTCAGTCGGACAGGGTGGAAGCTACACCTTC.

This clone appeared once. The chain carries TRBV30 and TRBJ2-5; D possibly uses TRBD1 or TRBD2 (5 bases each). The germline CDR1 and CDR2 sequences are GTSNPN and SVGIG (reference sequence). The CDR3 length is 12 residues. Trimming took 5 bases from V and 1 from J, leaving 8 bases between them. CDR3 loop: CAWVGTQETQYF. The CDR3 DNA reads TGTGCCTGGGTGGGGACCCAAGAGACCCAGTACTTC.

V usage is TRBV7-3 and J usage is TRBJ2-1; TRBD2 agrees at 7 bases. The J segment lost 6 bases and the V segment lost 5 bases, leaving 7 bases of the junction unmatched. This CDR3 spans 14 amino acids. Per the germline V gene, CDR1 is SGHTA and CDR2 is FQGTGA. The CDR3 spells CASSRPGRFNEQFF. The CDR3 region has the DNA TGTGCCAGCAGCCGACCCGGGAGGTTCAATGAGCAGTTCTTC.

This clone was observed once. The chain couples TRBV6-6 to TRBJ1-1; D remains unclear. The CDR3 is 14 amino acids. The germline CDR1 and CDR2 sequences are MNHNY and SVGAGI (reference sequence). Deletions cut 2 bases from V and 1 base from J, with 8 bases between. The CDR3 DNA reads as TGTGCCAGCAGTTACGAGGAGTCGAACACTGAAGCTTTCTTT. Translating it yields CASSYEESNTEAFF.

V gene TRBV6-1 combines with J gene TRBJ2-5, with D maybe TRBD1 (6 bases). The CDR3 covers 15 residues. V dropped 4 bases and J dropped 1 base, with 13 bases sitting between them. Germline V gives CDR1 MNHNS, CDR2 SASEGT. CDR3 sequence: CASSVGTNPQETQYF. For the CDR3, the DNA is TGTGCCAGCAGTGTCGGGACAAACCCCCAAGAGACCCAGTACTTC.

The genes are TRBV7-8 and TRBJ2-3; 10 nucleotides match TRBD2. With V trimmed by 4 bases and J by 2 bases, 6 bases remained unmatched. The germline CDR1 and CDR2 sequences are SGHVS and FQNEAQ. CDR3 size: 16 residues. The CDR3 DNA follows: TGTGCCAGCAGCTGGCTAGCGGGAGTCGTCACAGATACGCAGTATTTT. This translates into CASSWLAGVVTDTQYF. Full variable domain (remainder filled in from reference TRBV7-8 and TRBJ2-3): GAGVSQSPRYKVAKRGQDVALRCDPISGHVSLFWYQQALGQGPEFLTYFQNEAQLDKSGLPSDRFFAERPEGSVSTLKIQRTQQEDSAVYLCASSWLAGVVTDTQYFGPGTRLTVL.

CDR3 DNA: TGTGCCAGCAGCAAACGACTAGCGGGGATAACATACAATGAGCAGTTCTTC. This encodes CASSKRLAGITYNEQFF. The chain carries TRBV7-9 and TRBJ2-1, with 11 nucleotides matching TRBD2. With 5 bases clipped from V and 4 bases from J, the junction kept 10 bases outside the gene matches. This CDR3 has 17 amino acids. Germline CDR1 SEHNR, CDR2 FQNEAQ (reference sequence). Combining the CDR3 with reference TRBV7-9 and TRBJ2-1 gives the whole variable domain DTGVSQNPRHKITKRGQNVTFRCDPISEHNRLYWYRQTLGQGPEFLTYFQNEAQLEKSRLLSDRFSAERPKGSFSTLEIQRTEQGDSAMYLCASSKRLAGITYNEQFFGPGTRLTVL.

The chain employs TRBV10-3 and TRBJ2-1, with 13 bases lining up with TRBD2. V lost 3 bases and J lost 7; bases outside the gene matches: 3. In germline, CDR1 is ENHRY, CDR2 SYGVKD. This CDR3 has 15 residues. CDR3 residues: CAISDGTSGINEQFF. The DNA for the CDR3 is TGTGCCATCAGTGACGGGACTAGCGGGATTAATGAGCAGTTCTTC.